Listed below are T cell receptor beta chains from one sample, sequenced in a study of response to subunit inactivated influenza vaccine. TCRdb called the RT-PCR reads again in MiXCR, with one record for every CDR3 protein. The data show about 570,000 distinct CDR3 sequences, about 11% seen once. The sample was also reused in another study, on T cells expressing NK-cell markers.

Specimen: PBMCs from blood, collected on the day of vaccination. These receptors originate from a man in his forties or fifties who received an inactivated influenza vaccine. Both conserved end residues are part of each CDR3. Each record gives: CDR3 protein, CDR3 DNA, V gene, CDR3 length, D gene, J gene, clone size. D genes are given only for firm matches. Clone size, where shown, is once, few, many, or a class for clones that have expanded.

CDR3: CASSYSLGDKNEQFF
DNA: TGTGCCAGCAGTTACTCGTTGGGGGACAAAAATGAGCAGTTCTTC
V: TRBV6-5
length: 15
D: NA
J: TRBJ2-1
size: few

CDR3: CASSFREKLFF
DNA: TGTGCCAGCAGTTTCCGTGAAAAACTGTTTTTT
V: TRBV12-3/TRBV12-4
length: 11
D: NA
J: TRBJ1-4
size: many

CDR3: CASSLGARRKLFF
DNA: TGTGCCAGCAGCTTGGGGGCCCGAAGAAAACTGTTTTTT
V: TRBV5-8
length: 13
D: NA
J: TRBJ1-4
size: NA

CDR3: CATSRDDRGTTDTQYF
DNA: TGTGCCACCAGCAGGGATGACAGGGGGACCACAGATACGCAGTATTTT
V: TRBV15
length: 16
D: TRBD1
J: TRBJ2-3
size: NA

CDR3: CSVSPASNTGELFF
DNA: TGCAGTGTGTCCCCAGCATCGAACACCGGGGAGCTGTTTTTT
V: TRBV20-1
length: 14
D: NA
J: TRBJ2-2
size: NA

CDR3: CASSKVTYEQYF
DNA: TGTGCCAGCAGTAAGGTCACTTACGAGCAGTACTTC
V: TRBV7-9
length: 12
D: NA
J: TRBJ2-7
size: NA

CDR3: CASSIAGAGFGNTIYF
DNA: TGCGCCAGCAGCATCGCGGGAGCAGGGTTTGGAAACACCATATATTTT
V: TRBV5-1
length: 16
D: NA
J: TRBJ1-3
size: NA

CDR3: CATSRQGYEQYF
DNA: TGTGCCACCAGCAGGCAGGGGTACGAGCAGTACTTC
V: TRBV15
length: 12
D: NA
J: TRBJ2-7
size: few

CDR3: CASVAGGPETQYF
DNA: TGTGCCAGCGTGGCGGGGGGGCCGGAGACCCAGTACTTC
V: TRBV3-1
length: 13
D: TRBD2
J: TRBJ2-5
size: NA

CDR3: CASSFGRDSYEQYF
DNA: TGTGCCAGCAGTTTTGGCCGGGACTCCTACGAGCAGTACTTC
V: TRBV27
length: 14
D: NA
J: TRBJ2-7
size: NA

CDR3: CATRGGGTDTQYF
DNA: TGTGCCACGCGCGGCGGGGGCACAGATACGCAGTATTTT
V: TRBV12-3/TRBV12-4
length: 13
D: NA
J: TRBJ2-3
size: NA

CDR3: CSVESSTYEQYF
DNA: TGCAGCGTTGAGTCCAGTACCTACGAGCAGTACTTC
V: TRBV29-1
length: 12
D: NA
J: TRBJ2-7
size: NA

CDR3: CASSRGESTGELFF
DNA: TGTGCCAGCAGCAGGGGGGAAAGCACCGGGGAGCTGTTTTTT
V: TRBV7-9
length: 14
D: NA
J: TRBJ2-2
size: many

CDR3: CATSQESYEQYF
DNA: TGTGCCACCTCACAGGAATCCTACGAGCAGTACTTC
V: TRBV10-3
length: 12
D: NA
J: TRBJ2-7
size: NA

CDR3: CASSFERGETQYF
DNA: TGTGCCAGCAGTTTTGAGCGCGGGGAGACCCAGTACTTC
V: TRBV12-3/TRBV12-4
length: 13
D: NA
J: TRBJ2-5
size: NA

CDR3: CATSRELADLYNEQFF
DNA: TGTGCCACCAGCAGAGAACTAGCGGATTTATACAATGAGCAGTTCTTC
V: TRBV15
length: 16
D: TRBD2
J: TRBJ2-1
size: many

CDR3: CASSQGSSGGDLDTQYF
DNA: TGTGCCAGCAGCCAAGGATCCAGCGGGGGGGATTTAGATACGCAGTATTTT
V: TRBV4-2
length: 17
D: TRBD2
J: TRBJ2-3
size: NA

CDR3: CSPPPYRGQYNEQFF
DNA: TGCAGCCCTCCCCCATACAGGGGGCAGTACAATGAGCAGTTCTTC
V: TRBV29-1
length: 15
D: TRBD1
J: TRBJ2-1
size: few

CDR3: CASSADSYNEQFF
DNA: TGTGCCAGCAGTGCTGACTCCTACAATGAGCAGTTCTTC
V: TRBV27
length: 13
D: NA
J: TRBJ2-1
size: many

CDR3: CASSLDPGSSGNTIYF
DNA: TGCGCCAGCAGCTTGGACCCAGGGAGCTCTGGAAACACCATATATTTT
V: TRBV5-1
length: 16
D: NA
J: TRBJ1-3
size: many

CDR3: CASSQWSKAKSTDTQYF
DNA: TGCGCCAGCAGCCAATGGTCCAAGGCCAAAAGCACAGATACGCAGTATTTT
V: TRBV4-3
length: 17
D: NA
J: TRBJ2-3
size: many

CDR3: CAISEAGVRGEQFF
DNA: TGTGCCATCAGTGAAGCGGGAGTCCGGGGGGAGCAGTTCTTC
V: TRBV10-3
length: 14
D: TRBD2
J: TRBJ2-1
size: NA

CDR3: CATGEGSYNEQFF
DNA: TGTGCCACCGGGGAGGGGTCCTACAATGAGCAGTTCTTC
V: TRBV24-1
length: 13
D: TRBD2
J: TRBJ2-1
size: NA

CDR3: CASSQETGAGGSSYNEQFF
DNA: TGCGCCAGCAGCCAAGAGACGGGCGCTGGCGGGAGCTCCTACAATGAGCAGTTCTTC
V: TRBV4-3
length: 19
D: TRBD2
J: TRBJ2-1
size: few

CDR3: CSVDQLAGGQETQYF
DNA: TGCAGCGTTGACCAATTAGCGGGGGGGCAAGAGACCCAGTACTTC
V: TRBV29-1
length: 15
D: TRBD2
J: TRBJ2-5
size: many

CDR3: CASSLTLAGGEQFF
DNA: TGTGCCAGCAGCTTAACACTAGCGGGAGGTGAGCAGTTCTTC
V: TRBV7-3
length: 14
D: TRBD2
J: TRBJ2-1
size: NA

CDR3: CASSGGNNYEQYF
DNA: TGTGCCAGCAGCGGGGGGAATAACTACGAGCAGTACTTC
V: TRBV7-2
length: 13
D: NA
J: TRBJ2-7
size: few

CDR3: CASTPGGGTQETQYF
DNA: TGTGCCAGCACCCCGGGGGGAGGAACTCAAGAGACCCAGTACTTC
V: TRBV28
length: 15
D: TRBD2
J: TRBJ2-5
size: NA

CDR3: CASSLVGGRTYEQYF
DNA: TGCGCCAGCAGCTTGGTCGGAGGCCGGACCTACGAGCAGTACTTC
V: TRBV5-1
length: 15
D: NA
J: TRBJ2-7
size: few

CDR3: CASTPGQGLNNEQFF
DNA: TGTGCCAGCACCCCGGGACAGGGGCTAAACAATGAGCAGTTCTTC
V: TRBV12-3/TRBV12-4
length: 15
D: TRBD1
J: TRBJ2-1
size: many

CDR3: CATSDSGGGSSYNEQFF
DNA: TGTGCCACCAGTGACTCCGGGGGCGGGAGCTCCTACAATGAGCAGTTCTTC
V: TRBV24-1
length: 17
D: NA
J: TRBJ2-1
size: once

CDR3: CSAPDSGGADTQYF
DNA: TGCAGTGCTCCTGATTCTGGGGGCGCAGATACGCAGTATTTT
V: TRBV20-1
length: 14
D: NA
J: TRBJ2-3
size: many

CDR3: CASRAGTGVAGELFF
DNA: TGCGCCAGCAGGGCCGGGACAGGAGTTGCCGGGGAGCTGTTTTTT
V: TRBV5-1
length: 15
D: TRBD1
J: TRBJ2-2
size: NA

CDR3: CASSFGREGPDTQYF
DNA: TGTGCCAGCAGCTTTGGCAGGGAGGGCCCAGATACGCAGTATTTT
V: TRBV11-2
length: 15
D: TRBD2
J: TRBJ2-3
size: few

CDR3: CSATTVSSYNEQFF
DNA: TGCAGTGCTACCACCGTAAGCTCCTACAATGAGCAGTTCTTC
V: TRBV20-1
length: 14
D: NA
J: TRBJ2-1
size: many

CDR3: CASSQEPQRDTQYF
DNA: TGCGCCAGCAGCCAAGAACCCCAGAGGGATACGCAGTATTTT
V: TRBV4-3
length: 14
D: NA
J: TRBJ2-3
size: many

CDR3: CSASPGQGPLSNQPQHF
DNA: TGCAGTGCCAGCCCGGGGCAGGGCCCCCTTAGCAATCAGCCCCAGCATTTT
V: TRBV20-1
length: 17
D: NA
J: TRBJ1-5
size: NA

CDR3: CASSPSATDTQYF
DNA: TGTGCCAGCAGCCCCTCGGCCACAGATACGCAGTATTTT
V: TRBV3-1
length: 13
D: NA
J: TRBJ2-3
size: NA

CDR3: CASSWGGRGYEQYF
DNA: TGTGCCAGCAGCTGGGGGGGCAGGGGCTACGAGCAGTACTTC
V: TRBV7-2
length: 14
D: NA
J: TRBJ2-7
size: few

CDR3: CAISESLTGSQPQHF
DNA: TGTGCCATCAGTGAGTCGTTGACAGGTAGTCAGCCCCAGCATTTT
V: TRBV10-3
length: 15
D: NA
J: TRBJ1-5
size: many

CDR3: CAISEQRGGYNEQFF
DNA: TGTGCCATCAGTGAGCAGCGGGGGGGCTACAATGAGCAGTTCTTC
V: TRBV10-3
length: 15
D: TRBD2
J: TRBJ2-1
size: few

CDR3: CATSRDLGETYEQYF
DNA: TGTGCCACCAGCAGAGATTTAGGGGAAACCTACGAGCAGTACTTC
V: TRBV15
length: 15
D: NA
J: TRBJ2-7
size: NA

CDR3: CASSGGTGNGGYYNEQFF
DNA: TGTGCCAGCAGTGGCGGGACAGGGAATGGAGGGTACTACAATGAGCAGTTCTTC
V: TRBV2
length: 18
D: TRBD1
J: TRBJ2-1
size: many

CDR3: CASSIKGGGSTEAFF
DNA: TGTGCCAGCAGCATTAAGGGGGGAGGGAGCACTGAAGCTTTCTTT
V: TRBV7-9
length: 15
D: NA
J: TRBJ1-1
size: few

CDR3: CASSLMYSRNEQFF
DNA: TGTGCCAGCAGTTTAATGTACTCCCGAAATGAGCAGTTCTTC
V: TRBV28
length: 14
D: NA
J: TRBJ2-1
size: many

CDR3: CASSLIGAGARGANVLTF
DNA: TGTGCCAGCAGTTTGATCGGGGCGGGAGCGAGGGGGGCCAACGTCCTGACTTTC
V: TRBV27
length: 18
D: TRBD2
J: TRBJ2-6
size: once

CDR3: CATSRDLAGEQFF
DNA: TGTGCCACCAGCAGAGATCTAGCGGGAGAGCAGTTCTTC
V: TRBV15
length: 13
D: TRBD2
J: TRBJ2-1
size: NA

CDR3: CASSLDGTGLETQYF
DNA: TGCGCCAGCAGCTTGGACGGGACGGGTCTCGAGACCCAGTACTTC
V: TRBV5-1
length: 15
D: NA
J: TRBJ2-5
size: many

CDR3: CASSLASPGQGSYEQYF
DNA: TGTGCCAGCAGCTTAGCCAGCCCGGGACAGGGATCCTACGAGCAGTACTTC
V: TRBV7-6
length: 17
D: TRBD1
J: TRBJ2-7
size: NA

CDR3: CASKRQANTEAFF
DNA: TGTGCCAGTAAAAGGCAGGCGAACACTGAAGCTTTCTTT
V: TRBV19
length: 13
D: NA
J: TRBJ1-1
size: few